This TCR beta chain is from a study of regulatory T cells in long-lasting Graves disease. This clonotype has ten or more counts. To make TCR beta libraries, researchers used iRepertoire HTBI primers and Arm-PCR of CDR3 regions. TCRdb redid the calling of the multiplex PCR reads with MiXCR, one entry per CDR3 protein. Of hundreds of thousands of distinct CDR3 sequences in the sample, roughly 14% are singletons; the top ten hold roughly 10%. Germline V gene lookup returns CDR1 SEHNR and CDR2 FQNEAQ (reference sequence). The length of the CDR3 is 16 residues. V lost 0 bases to trimming and J lost 3 bases; unmatched junction nucleotides: 1. The time point here: newly diagnosed GD, antithyroid drugs for less than 3 months. PBMC-extracted RNA yielded the TCR library. These data also formed part of another study, on T cells in Graves' hyperthyroidism and ophthalmopathy.

The J gene is TRBJ2-3, the V gene TRBV7-9; TRBD2 agrees at 12 bases. The specimen was peripheral blood mononuclear cells (PBMCs), collected at new diagnosis, from a patient treated with antithyroid drugs. The clonotype originates from a man aged 25-40 years with Graves disease. This CDR3 reads CASSLALAGGTDTQYF. The CDR3 DNA follows: TGTGCCAGCAGCTTAGCGCTAGCGGGAGGGACAGATACGCAGTATTTT.